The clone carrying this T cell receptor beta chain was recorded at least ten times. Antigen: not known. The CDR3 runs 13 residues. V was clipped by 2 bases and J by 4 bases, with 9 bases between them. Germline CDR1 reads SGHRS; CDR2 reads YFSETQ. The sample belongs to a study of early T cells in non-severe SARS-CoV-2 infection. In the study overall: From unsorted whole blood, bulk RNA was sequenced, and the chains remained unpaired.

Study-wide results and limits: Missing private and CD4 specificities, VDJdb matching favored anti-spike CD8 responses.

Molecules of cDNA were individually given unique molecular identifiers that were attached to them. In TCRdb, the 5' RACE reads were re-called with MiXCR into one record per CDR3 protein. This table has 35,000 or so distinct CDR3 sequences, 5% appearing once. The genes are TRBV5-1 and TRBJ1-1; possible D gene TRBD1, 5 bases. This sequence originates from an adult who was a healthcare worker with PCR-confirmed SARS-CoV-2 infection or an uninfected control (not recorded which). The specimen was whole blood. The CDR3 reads CASSFAGGTEAFF. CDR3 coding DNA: TGCGCCAGCAGCTTTGCGGGGGGCACTGAAGCTTTCTTT.